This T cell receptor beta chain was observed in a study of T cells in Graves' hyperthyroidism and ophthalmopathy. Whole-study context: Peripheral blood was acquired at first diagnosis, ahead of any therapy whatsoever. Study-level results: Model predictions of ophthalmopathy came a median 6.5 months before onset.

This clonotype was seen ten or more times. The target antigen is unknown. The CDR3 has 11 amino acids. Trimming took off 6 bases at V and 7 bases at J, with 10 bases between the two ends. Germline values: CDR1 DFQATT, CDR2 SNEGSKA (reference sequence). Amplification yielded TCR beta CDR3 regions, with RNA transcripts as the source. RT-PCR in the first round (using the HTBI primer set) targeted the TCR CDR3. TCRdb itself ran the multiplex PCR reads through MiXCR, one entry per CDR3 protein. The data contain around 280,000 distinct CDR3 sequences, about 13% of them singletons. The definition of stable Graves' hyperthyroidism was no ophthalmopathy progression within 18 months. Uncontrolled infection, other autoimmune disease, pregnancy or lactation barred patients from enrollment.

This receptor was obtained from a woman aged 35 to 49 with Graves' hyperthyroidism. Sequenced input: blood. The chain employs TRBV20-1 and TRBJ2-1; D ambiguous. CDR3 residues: CSASLRNEQFF. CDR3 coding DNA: TGCAGTGCCTCCCTGCGGAATGAGCAGTTCTTC.